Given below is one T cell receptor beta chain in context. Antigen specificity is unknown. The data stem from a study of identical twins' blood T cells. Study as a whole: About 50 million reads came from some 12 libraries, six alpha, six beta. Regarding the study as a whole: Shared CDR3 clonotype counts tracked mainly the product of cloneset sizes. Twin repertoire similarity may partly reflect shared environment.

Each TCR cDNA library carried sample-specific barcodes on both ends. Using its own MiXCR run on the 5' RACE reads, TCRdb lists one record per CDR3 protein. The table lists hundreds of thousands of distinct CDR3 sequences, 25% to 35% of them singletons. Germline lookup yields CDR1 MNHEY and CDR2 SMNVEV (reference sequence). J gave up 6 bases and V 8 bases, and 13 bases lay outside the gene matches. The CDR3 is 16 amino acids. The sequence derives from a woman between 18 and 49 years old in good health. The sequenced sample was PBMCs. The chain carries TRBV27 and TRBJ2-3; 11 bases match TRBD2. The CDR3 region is CASGPQGLAAPDTQYF. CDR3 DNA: TGTGCCAGCGGACCCCAGGGACTAGCGGCCCCTGATACGCAGTATTTT.